Listed here are 20 T cell receptor beta chains from one sample, sequenced in a study of shared clonotypes between healthy human individuals. TCRdb's copy holds only in-frame clones and misses some; the assay was immunoSEQ multiplex PCR. The table lists approximately 500,000 clones, 78% of them singletons. Sequences were obtained from PBMCs. The receptors come from a woman aged 40 to 50 in good health. Some clones in this sample may be carry-over from other donors' samples.

The chain combines TRBV7-9 with TRBJ1-5; 7 nucleotides agree with TRBD1. V gave up 4 bases and J gave up 6 bases; unmatched junction bases: 9. The CDR3 sequence is 15 residues long. CDR1 and CDR2 from the germline V gene are SEHNR and FQNEAQ (reference sequence). The DNA for the CDR3 is TGTGCCAGCAGCTCCCAGGGGGAAAGGGGTCAGCCCCAGCATTTT. Its protein is CASSSQGERGQPQHF.

This chain links TRBV6-1 with TRBJ1-6; D is ambiguous. This CDR3 region has 14 residues. Germline CDR1 is MNHNS and CDR2 is SASEGT. V was trimmed by 3 bases and J by 5 bases, leaving 8 bases between them. Written as DNA, the CDR3 is TGTGCCAGCAGTGAGTGGAGGGATAATTCACCCCTCCACTTT. Protein: CASSEWRDNSPLHF.

A remark on this clone: It differs at one base from a far larger clone, so likely a read error. The sample holds other DNA sequences that translate to the same CDR3. The chain couples TRBV6-1 to TRBJ2-5, with TRBD2 as a possible D gene (7 bases). This CDR3 has 16 amino acids. V lost 0 bases to trimming and J lost 5 bases, with 16 bases between them. Germline assignment: CDR1 MNHNS and CDR2 SASEGT. CDR3 DNA: TGTGCCAGCAGTGAAGCGGGGGGGCAGGGGTATGAGACCCAGTACTTC. It is translated as CASSEAGGQGYETQYF.

The chain has TRBV7-2 and TRBJ2-7; TRBD2 might be the D (6 bases). The CDR3 is 15 amino acids. Germline V gene sequence: CDR1 SGHTA, CDR2 FQGNSA. V lost 1 base and J lost 2, with 12 bases in between. CDR3 sequence reads: CASSLVGTRTYEQYF. In DNA form, the CDR3 reads TGTGCCAGCAGCTTAGTCGGGACTCGGACCTACGAGCAGTACTTC. The entire variable domain, with the rest obtained from reference TRBV7-2 and TRBJ2-7, is as follows: GAGVSQSPSNKVTEKGKDVELRCDPISGHTALYWYRQSLGQGLEFLIYFQGNSAPDKSGLPSDRFSAERTGGSVSTLTIQRTQQEDSAVYLCASSLVGTRTYEQYFGPGTRLTVT.

CDR3 in DNA: TGTGCCACCAGCAGTAGAAGAGCTCAGGGTTTTTCCTACGAGCAGTACTTC. It codes for CATSSRRAQGFSYEQYF. V and J are TRBV15 and TRBJ2-7; tentatively, D is TRBD1 (5 bases). The length of the CDR3 is 17 residues. The germline V gene has CDR1 LNHNV and CDR2 YYDKDF (reference sequence). Between the trimmed V and J ends, which lost 3 bases and 1 base, there was a span of 19 bases.

V is TRBV15 and J is TRBJ1-5; D gene ambiguous. V was trimmed by 0 bases and J by 0 bases, leaving 6 bases between them. This CDR3 has 15 residues. Germline CDR1 LNHNV, CDR2 YYDKDF (reference sequence). The CDR3 bases are TGTGCCACCAGCAGAGACAGTCATAGCAATCAGCCCCAGCATTTT. Its protein is CATSRDSHSNQPQHF.

In regard to this clone: This same CDR3 is encoded by further DNA sequences in the sample. The J gene is TRBJ2-5, the V gene TRBV7-6; 8 bases line up with TRBD2. The V gene's germline CDR1 is SGHVS and CDR2 FNYEAQ. The CDR3 is 16 residues long. V dropped 1 base and J dropped 5; count of bases not matched to a gene: 9. CDR3 residues: CASSLVGSGIPETQYF. CDR3 bases: TGTGCCAGCAGCTTAGTTGGTAGCGGGATTCCGGAGACCCAGTACTTC.

This chain links TRBV6-4 with TRBJ2-1; 8 positions match TRBD2. CDR1 and CDR2 (germline): MRHNA, SNTAGT. The V segment lost 3 bases and the J segment 8 bases; nucleotides outside the gene matches: 9. The CDR3 has 15 residues. The chain's CDR3 is CASSESVGLVYEQFF. In DNA form, the CDR3 reads TGTGCCAGCAGTGAATCCGTGGGACTAGTTTATGAGCAGTTCTTC.

The gene calls are TRBV28 and TRBJ2-7; D ambiguous. Per germline, CDR1 MDHEN and CDR2 SYDVKM. V lost 5 bases, J lost 2 bases, and 7 bases lay in between. CDR3 length equals 12 residues. Here the CDR3 DNA reads TGTGCCAGCAGTACATCAACCTACGAGCAGTACTTC. This gives the protein CASSTSTYEQYF.

The rearrangement uses TRBV9 and TRBJ1-5, with 7 bases lining up with TRBD1. This CDR3 spans 15 amino acids. Looked up from germline, CDR1 is SGDLS and CDR2 is YYNGEE. V trimming: 1 base; J trimming: 3 bases; junction bases outside the gene matches: 4. CDR3 coding DNA: TGTGCCAGCAGCGTACAGGGGGAGGTCAATCAGCCCCAGCATTTT. Translated: CASSVQGEVNQPQHF.

The chain combines TRBV7-2 with TRBJ2-7, with TRBD1 identical over 8 bases. Germline CDR1 and CDR2: SGHTA and FQGNSA. The CDR3 is 15 residues long. The trim removed 6 bases at V and 2 bases at J, leaving 9 bases unmatched. The CDR3 DNA is TGTGCCAGCAGTTCCCCGGACAGGGAAACCTACGAGCAGTACTTC. Amino acids: CASSSPDRETYEQYF.

The CDR3 bases are TGTGCCAGCAGGGGACAGGGGAACGAGCAGTACTTC. Encoded protein: CASRGQGNEQYF. This chain uses TRBV6-5 with TRBJ2-7; 10 nucleotides agree with TRBD1. CDR1 and CDR2 from the germline V gene are MNHEY and SVGAGI. The CDR3 is 12 residues long. V shed 6 bases and J 5 bases; nucleotides not matched to a gene: 1.

V is TRBV30 and J is TRBJ2-7; D is ambiguous. The CDR3 loop spans 12 amino acids. Germline V gene sequence: CDR1 GTSNPN, CDR2 SVGIG (reference sequence). The V gene lost 0 bases and the J gene lost 5 bases, with 8 bases spanning the gap. The CDR3 DNA is TGTGCCTGGAGTGTACGTAGTGACGAGCAGTACTTC. Translation: CAWSVRSDEQYF.

In the case of this clone: The same CDR3 can be traced to other DNA sequences in this sample. The genes are TRBV5-1 and TRBJ2-3, with D perhaps matching TRBD1 (5 bases). Germline V gives CDR1 SGHRS, CDR2 YFSETQ. The CDR3 contains 14 residues. Between the trimmed V and J ends, which lost 0 bases and 0 bases, there was a span of 5 bases. CDR3 DNA: TGCGCCAGCAGCTTGGAGGGGAGCACAGATACGCAGTATTTT. Its protein product is CASSLEGSTDTQYF.

V usage is TRBV6-6 and J usage is TRBJ1-2, with no clear D. From germline, CDR1 is MNHNY and CDR2 SVGAGI (reference sequence). V was clipped by 2 bases and J by 4 bases, with 11 bases between them. The CDR3 has 14 residues. CDR3 region: CASSYGSRSYGYTF. CDR3 in DNA: TGTGCCAGCAGTTACGGCAGTCGGAGCTATGGCTACACCTTC.

This clone was seen only once. The chain is built from TRBV15 and TRBJ2-2; D gene ambiguous. The V end lost 6 bases, the J end lost 7 bases, and 12 bases lay between the germline ends. Germline CDR1 is LNHNV and CDR2 is YYDKDF (reference sequence). This CDR3 comprises 13 residues. The CDR3, as DNA: TGTGCCACCAGTTCTTTAGGCGTCGGGGAGCTGTTTTTT. As protein: CATSSLGVGELFF.

This clone came up once. J is TRBJ2-4 and V is TRBV6-5; TRBD1 matches 7 bases. With V trimmed by 8 bases and J by 4 bases, 2 bases remained unmatched. This CDR3 has 12 residues. Germline lookup yields CDR1 MNHEY and CDR2 SVGAGI. CDR3 bases: TGTGCCAGCCAGGACAGGAAAAACATTCAGTACTTC. Translating gives CASQDRKNIQYF.

The J gene is TRBJ2-7, the V gene TRBV5-1; 9 bases map to TRBD1. Germline V gene data show CDR1 as SGHRS and CDR2 as YFSETQ. The V gene end was trimmed by 0 bases and the J gene end by 7 bases; junction bases not matched to a gene: 5. The CDR3 contains 14 residues. DNA of the CDR3: TGCGCCAGCAGCTTGGACAACAGGGGGCAAGAGCAGTACTTC. Protein product: CASSLDNRGQEQYF.

The chain recombines TRBV7-2 with TRBJ2-1, with 13 bases fitting TRBD2. The CDR3 loop spans 18 amino acids. From germline, CDR1 is SGHTA and CDR2 FQGNSA. The V gene end was trimmed by 1 base and the J gene end by 6 bases; junction bases not matched to a gene: 9. CDR3 amino acids: CASSLGPPGLAGSNEQFF. The CDR3 coding sequence is TGTGCCAGCAGCTTAGGGCCGCCGGGACTAGCGGGGTCCAATGAGCAGTTCTTC.

Of note for this clone: The sample has other DNA sequences that encode this CDR3 too. The chain couples TRBV9 to TRBJ2-2, with a possible D match to TRBD1 (5 bases). V lost 2 bases and J lost 4, with 6 bases in between. The CDR3 totals 13 residues. The germline V gene encodes CDR1 SGDLS and CDR2 YYNGEE. The CDR3 sequence is CASSVRGTGELFF. The CDR3 coding sequence is TGTGCCAGCAGCGTTAGGGGCACCGGGGAGCTGTTTTTT.